This entry concerns a single T cell receptor beta chain. Its specificity is not known. In the PCR, 60 Vbeta and 13 Jbeta primers were used. Repertoires were generated with immunoSEQ multiplex PCR, while TCRdb's copy carries only in-frame clones and drops some. The repertoire holds 130,000 or so clones, 64% seen once, with about 2.6% in the top ten. This sample was taken from a study of cytomegalovirus exposure and HLA in healthy donors. Study outcomes and limitations: Reported findings show TCR beta sequences accurately forecast HLA-A and HLA-B alleles in most subjects.

Germline CDR1 MNHNS, CDR2 SASEGT. After removal of 3 bases from V and 0 bases from J, the junction contained 5 bases not matched to a gene. This CDR3 has 18 residues. Source material: PBMCs. J is TRBJ2-3 and V is TRBV6-1; 14 nucleotides agree with TRBD2. This clonotype was obtained from a woman aged 40-49 years in good health and CMV-seronegative. CDR3 bases: TGTGCCAGCAGTGACCGGACTAGCGGGGGGCCTAGCACAGATACGCAGTATTTT. Protein: CASSDRTSGGPSTDTQYF.